This T cell receptor (beta chain) stems from a study of blood T cells in healthy people across ages. Whole-study findings and limits: Nothing was known about donor CMV status, and this possibly confounded expanded clonotype changes.

This clonotype has more than one count but fewer than ten. Its matching antigen is unknown. For the second PCR, which ran for roughly 6 to 12 cycles, a sample-barcoded 5' primer and a J-beta primer mix were used. Each of the cDNA molecules was tagged by a template-switch adaptor with 12 random nucleotides. TCRdb reprocessed the 5' RACE reads with MiXCR, giving one entry per CDR3 protein. This table holds 1 million or so distinct CDR3 sequences, approximately 26% found once. The CDR3 covers 13 residues. CDR1 and CDR2 (germline): DFQATT, SNEGSKA (reference sequence). These same data were also listed under a study on T cells of mothers and their children. That paper notes: Overlap in related mother-child pairs always slightly exceeded unrelated pairs, never significantly.

The source material was blood. This clonotype originated in a girl aged 2-10 years in good health. The V and J genes are TRBV20-1 and TRBJ2-5; D call uncertain. The last part of the DNA fits TRBJ2-7 better; the J call may be wrong. The DNA for the CDR3 is TGCAGTGCTAGTGAAGGGTGGGCCTACGAGCAGTACTTC. Translating gives CSASEGWAYEQYF.